Listed below are T cell receptor beta chains from one sample, sequenced in a study of blood T cell repertoires in COVID-19. Generated by immunoSEQ multiplex PCR, the TCRdb table keeps only in-frame clones and is missing some. Of fewer than 200,000 clones in the sample, 81% were seen once. Sequencing input: peripheral blood. These receptors were collected from a woman between 40 and 50 years old with COVID-19, enrolled during active disease. CDR3s include the opening cysteine and the closing phenylalanine or tryptophan. Each record gives: J gene, V gene, CDR3 protein.

TRBJ2-7 TRBV18 CASSDKQGAYEQYF
TRBJ2-5 TRBV4-1 CASSSSGREETQYF
TRBJ1-6 TRBV2 CASRGTVSYNSPLHF
TRBJ2-3 TRBV2 CASRGTFAGADTQYF
TRBJ2-7 TRBV29-1 CSAQTGGIGEQYF
TRBJ1-1 TRBV6-5 CASTEGGRTEAFF
TRBJ1-5 TRBV27 CASSLSWSPRGQPQHF
TRBJ2-7 TRBV19 CASSTGTGGHEQYF
TRBJ1-1 TRBV18 CASSQGVRGMNTEAFF
TRBJ2-1 TRBV29-1 CSSSGRAEQFF
TRBJ1-1 TRBV7-9 CASSLRGQGTEAFF
TRBJ2-3 TRBV2 CASSEKAGGPNTDTQYF
TRBJ2-2 TRBV6-1 CASSDGTAPTGELFF
TRBJ2-1 TRBV19 CASSVFAGGPNEQFF
TRBJ1-3 TRBV3-1/TRBV3-2 CASSRQGSGNTIYF
TRBJ2-6 TRBV11-2 CASSSVTGANVLTF
TRBJ2-3 TRBV11-2 CASSQGTSSSTDTQYF
TRBJ1-5 TRBV4-1 CASSQDPQSLSQHF
TRBJ1-2 TRBV2 CASSRDSANYGYTF
TRBJ2-6 TRBV28 CASSLGGAGANVLTF
TRBJ2-5 TRBV11-2 CASSQLLADQETQYF
TRBJ1-1 TRBV2 CASSAARGNTEAFF
TRBJ1-6 TRBV5-4 CASSSQQGSYNSPLHF
TRBJ2-7 TRBV5-1 CASSFKDRVLELSYEQYF
TRBJ2-1 TRBV7-3 CASSLRATSSYNEQFF
TRBJ2-4 TRBV6-1 CASSEAGLAKNIQYF
TRBJ2-3 TRBV15 CATSRDPAGVDTQYF
TRBJ2-4 TRBV7-9 CASSWSRTRNIQYF
TRBJ1-2 TRBV6-5 CASSSTGPRHYGYTF
TRBJ2-2 TRBV9 CASSVVAGNPGELFF
TRBJ2-2 TRBV4-1 CASSQDIAGGLTGELFF